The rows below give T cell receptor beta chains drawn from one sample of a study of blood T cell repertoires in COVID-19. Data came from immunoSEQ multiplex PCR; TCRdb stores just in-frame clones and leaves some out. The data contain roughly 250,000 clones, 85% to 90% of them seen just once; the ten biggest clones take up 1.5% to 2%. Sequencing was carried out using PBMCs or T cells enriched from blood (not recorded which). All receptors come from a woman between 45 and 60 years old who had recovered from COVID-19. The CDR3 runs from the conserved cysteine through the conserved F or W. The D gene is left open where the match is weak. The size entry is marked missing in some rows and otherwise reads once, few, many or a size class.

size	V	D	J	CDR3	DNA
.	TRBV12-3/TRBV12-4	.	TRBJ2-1	CASSLVINEQFF	TGTGCCAGCAGTTTAGTAATCAATGAGCAGTTCTTC
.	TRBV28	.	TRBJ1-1	CASSFGMNTEAFF	TGTGCCAGCAGTTTTGGCATGAACACTGAAGCTTTCTTT
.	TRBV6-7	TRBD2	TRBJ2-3	CASRHPGLAGSTDTQYF	TGTGCCAGCAGGCACCCGGGACTAGCGGGGAGCACAGATACGCAGTATTTT
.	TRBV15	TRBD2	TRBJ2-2	CATSRDGAAGVTGELFF	TGTGCCACCAGCAGAGATGGAGCGGCGGGAGTCACCGGGGAGCTGTTTTTT
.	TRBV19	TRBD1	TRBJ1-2	CASGTGNYGYTF	TGTGCCAGTGGGACAGGGAACTATGGCTACACCTTC
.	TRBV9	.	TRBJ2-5	CASSPFKWAETQYF	TGTGCCAGCAGCCCATTCAAGTGGGCCGAGACCCAGTACTTC
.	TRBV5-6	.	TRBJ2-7	CASSLESGDYEQYF	TGTGCCAGCAGCTTGGAGTCAGGGGATTACGAGCAGTACTTC
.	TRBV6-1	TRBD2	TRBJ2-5	CASSEATWLAGEFRLETQYF	TGTGCCAGCAGTGAAGCAACGTGGCTAGCGGGAGAGTTTAGGTTAGAGACCCAGTACTTC
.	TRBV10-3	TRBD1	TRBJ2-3	CAISERDRGMNTQYF	TGTGCCATCAGTGAGAGGGACAGGGGCATGAATACGCAGTATTTT
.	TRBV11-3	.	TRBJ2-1	CASSLGGGDYNEQFF	TGTGCCAGCAGCTTAGGGGGGGGCGACTACAATGAGCAGTTCTTC
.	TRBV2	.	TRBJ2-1	CASSESRLNNEQFF	TGTGCCAGCAGTGAATCTCGACTAAACAATGAGCAGTTCTTC
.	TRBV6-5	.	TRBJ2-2	CATRGIGAHTGELFF	TGTGCCACCAGGGGTATTGGGGCACACACCGGGGAGCTGTTTTTT
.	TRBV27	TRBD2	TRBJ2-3	CASNAGGQTIRTDTQYF	TGTGCCAGCAATGCGGGAGGACAAACCATCCGCACAGATACGCAGTATTTT
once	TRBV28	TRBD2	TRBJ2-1	CASSTSGTYNEQFF	TGTGCCAGCAGCACTAGCGGGACCTACAATGAGCAGTTCTTC
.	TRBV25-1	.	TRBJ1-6	CASSEFRGVNSPLHF	TGTGCCAGCAGTGAATTTAGAGGAGTTAATTCACCCCTCCACTTT
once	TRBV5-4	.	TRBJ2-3	CASSSSSTDTQYF	TGTGCCAGCAGCTCGTCTAGCACAGATACGCAGTATTTT
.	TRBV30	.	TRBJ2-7	CAWSAGDGNYEQYF	TGTGCCTGGAGTGCAGGGGACGGCAACTACGAGCAGTACTTC
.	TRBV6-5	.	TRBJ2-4	CASSQGGAKNIQYF	TGTGCCAGCAGCCAAGGAGGCGCCAAAAACATTCAGTACTTC
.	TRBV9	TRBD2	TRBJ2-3	CASSVGSLAEGDTQYF	TGTGCCAGCAGCGTAGGTTCTCTAGCGGAGGGAGATACGCAGTATTTT
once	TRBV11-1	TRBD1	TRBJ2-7	CASSTTGGSYEQYF	TGTGCCAGCAGTACAACAGGGGGATCCTACGAGCAGTACTTC
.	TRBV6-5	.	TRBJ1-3	CASRSTGGGGNTIYF	TGTGCCAGCAGATCGACAGGTGGAGGTGGAAACACCATATATTTT
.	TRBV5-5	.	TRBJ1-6	CASSLQRNSPLHF	TGTGCCAGCAGCTTACAGAGAAATTCACCCCTCCACTTT
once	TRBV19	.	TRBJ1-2	CASSINAANYGYTF	TGTGCCAGTAGTATTAATGCAGCTAACTATGGCTACACCTTC
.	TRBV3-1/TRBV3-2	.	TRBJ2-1	CASTGGLAKFKDEQFF	TGTGCCAGCACGGGTGGGCTAGCGAAGTTTAAGGATGAGCAGTTCTTC
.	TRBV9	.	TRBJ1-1	CASSEITGSTEAFF	TGTGCCAGCAGCGAAATAACAGGGAGCACTGAAGCTTTCTTT
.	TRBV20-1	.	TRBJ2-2	CSARDSGELFF	TGCAGTGCTAGAGATAGCGGGGAGCTGTTTTTT
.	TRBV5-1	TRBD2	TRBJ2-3	CASSWPLAGGSDTQYF	TGCGCCAGCAGCTGGCCACTAGCGGGAGGTTCAGATACGCAGTATTTT
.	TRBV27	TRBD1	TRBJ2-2	CASSPQQGVGELFF	TGTGCCAGCAGTCCACAACAGGGGGTCGGGGAGCTGTTTTTT
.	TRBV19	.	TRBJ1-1	CASSIGPDRKGLAFF	TGTGCCAGTAGTATTGGCCCTGACAGGAAAGGGCTGGCTTTCTTT
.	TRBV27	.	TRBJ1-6	CASSGPYNSPLHF	TGTGCCAGCAGTGGGCCCTATAATTCACCCCTCCACTTT
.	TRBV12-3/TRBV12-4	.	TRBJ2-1	CASKTGGDNEQFF	TGTGCCAGCAAGACTGGAGGTGACAATGAGCAGTTCTTC
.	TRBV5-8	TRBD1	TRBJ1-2	CASSVGTVGYTF	TGTGCCAGCAGTGTGGGGACAGTCGGCTACACCTTC
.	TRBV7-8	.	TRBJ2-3	CASSSFSPDTQYF	TGTGCCAGCAGCTCCTTTTCCCCAGATACGCAGTATTTT
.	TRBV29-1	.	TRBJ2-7	CSVVKTGTYEQYF	TGCAGCGTTGTTAAGACGGGAACCTACGAGCAGTACTTC
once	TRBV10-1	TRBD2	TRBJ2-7	CASSEGAGGCWHEQYF	TGCGCCAGCAGTGAGGGAGCGGGAGGCTGTTGGCACGAGCAGTACTTC
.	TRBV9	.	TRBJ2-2	CASSLTPQAYTGELFF	TGTGCCAGCAGCCTAACGCCGCAGGCTTACACCGGGGAGCTGTTTTTT
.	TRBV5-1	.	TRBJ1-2	CASSLVGGGADSGYTF	TGCGCCAGCAGCTTGGTGGGCGGGGGCGCGGACTCTGGCTACACCTTC
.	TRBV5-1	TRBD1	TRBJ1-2	CASSPGQAANYGYTF	TGCGCCAGCAGCCCTGGACAGGCCGCTAACTATGGCTACACCTTC
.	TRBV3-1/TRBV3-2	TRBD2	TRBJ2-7	CASSRRLAGGYEQYF	TGTGCCAGCAGCCGCCGACTAGCGGGAGGGTACGAGCAGTACTTC
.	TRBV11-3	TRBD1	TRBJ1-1	CASSQGANTEAFF	TGTGCCAGCAGCCAGGGGGCCAACACTGAAGCTTTCTTT
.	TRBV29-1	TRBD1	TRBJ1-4	CSATDRGREKLFF	TGCAGCGCAACGGACAGGGGGCGAGAAAAACTGTTTTTT
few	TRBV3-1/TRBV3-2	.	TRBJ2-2	CASSQRGIAGELFF	TGTGCCAGCAGCCAGAGGGGGATTGCCGGGGAGCTGTTTTTT
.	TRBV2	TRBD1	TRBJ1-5	CASNPDRGTFQPQHF	TGTGCCAGCAACCCGGACAGGGGGACGTTTCAGCCCCAGCATTTT
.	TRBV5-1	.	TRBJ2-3	CASSSAGGITDTQYF	TGCGCCAGCAGCTCGGCAGGCGGGATCACAGATACGCAGTATTTT
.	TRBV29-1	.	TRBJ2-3	CSVLGQGVDTQYF	TGCAGCGTTCTGGGGCAGGGCGTAGATACGCAGTATTTT
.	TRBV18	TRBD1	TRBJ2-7	CASSPETGGLYEQYF	TGTGCCAGCTCACCCGAGACAGGGGGTCTTTACGAGCAGTACTTC
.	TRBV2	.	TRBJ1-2	CASSEVGGAPYGYTF	TGTGCCAGCAGTGAAGTGGGGGGGGCCCCCTATGGCTACACCTTC
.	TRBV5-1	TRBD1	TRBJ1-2	CASTVGQGNYGYTF	TGCGCCAGTACGGTCGGACAGGGAAACTATGGCTACACCTTC
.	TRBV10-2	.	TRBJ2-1	CASYSYRSRSYNEQFF	TGCGCCAGCTATTCGTACAGGTCCCGCTCCTACAATGAGCAGTTCTTC
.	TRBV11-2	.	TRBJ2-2	CASNSLAAGELFF	TGTGCCAGCAACTCACTTGCCGCCGGGGAGCTGTTTTTT
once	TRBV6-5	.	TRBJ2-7	CASRRAYEQYF	TGTGCCAGCAGGCGGGCCTACGAGCAGTACTTC